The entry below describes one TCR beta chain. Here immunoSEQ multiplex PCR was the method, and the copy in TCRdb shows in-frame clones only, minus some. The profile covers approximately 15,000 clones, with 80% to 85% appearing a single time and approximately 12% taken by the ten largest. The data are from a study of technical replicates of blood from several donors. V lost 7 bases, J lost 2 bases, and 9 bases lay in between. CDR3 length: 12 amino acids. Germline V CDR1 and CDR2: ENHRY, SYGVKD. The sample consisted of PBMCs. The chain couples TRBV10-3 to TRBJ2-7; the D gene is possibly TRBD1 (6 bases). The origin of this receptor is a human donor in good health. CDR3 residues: CAITTGTYEQYF. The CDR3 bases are TGTGCCATCACGACAGGAACCTACGAGCAGTACTTC.